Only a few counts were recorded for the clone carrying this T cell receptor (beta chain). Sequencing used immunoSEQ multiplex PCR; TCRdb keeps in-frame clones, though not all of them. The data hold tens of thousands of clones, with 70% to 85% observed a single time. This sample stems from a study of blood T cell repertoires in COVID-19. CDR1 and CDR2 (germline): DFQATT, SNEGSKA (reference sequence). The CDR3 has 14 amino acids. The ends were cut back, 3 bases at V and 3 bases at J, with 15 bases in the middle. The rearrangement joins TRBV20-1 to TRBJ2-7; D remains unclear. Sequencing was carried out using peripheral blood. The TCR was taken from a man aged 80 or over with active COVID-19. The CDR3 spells CSASGVMIDYEQYF. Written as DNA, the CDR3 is TGCAGTGCTAGTGGTGTTATGATAGACTACGAGCAGTACTTC.